This TCR beta chain was obtained from a study of cytomegalovirus exposure and HLA in healthy donors. J was trimmed by 8 bases and V by 5 bases; bases with no gene match: 9. Germline CDR1 is SEHNR and CDR2 is FQNEAQ (reference sequence). This CDR3 comprises 15 residues. Study-wide findings and caveats: Listed as cytomegalovirus-associated were 150 or so TCR beta chains. In an earlier analysis, in 540 or so donors, most V segments appeared productive either ~90% or ~30% of the time.

At the time of sampling, donors were nominally healthy, though unrecorded immune exposures were likely. Note on this clone: The target antigen is unknown.

Vbeta (60) and Jbeta (13) primers were used in the PCR. Profiling relied on immunoSEQ multiplex PCR, and the TCRdb table lists in-frame clones only, not all of them. The sample has some 75,000 clones; the top ten hold about 5%. The V gene is TRBV7-9, the J gene TRBJ1-4; 9 nucleotides agree with TRBD1. Specimen: PBMCs. The receptor's source is a middle-aged man in good health and CMV-seronegative. CDR3 sequence reads: CASSHAGTGKEKLFF. The CDR3 DNA reads TGTGCCAGCAGCCACGCCGGGACAGGGAAAGAAAAACTGTTTTTT.